This T cell receptor beta chain derives from a study of T cells in Graves' hyperthyroidism and ophthalmopathy. RNA transcripts were the template for amplifying TCR beta CDR3 regions. HTBI primers were used for first-round RT-PCR of the TCR CDR3. TCRdb used MiXCR to reprocess the multiplex PCR reads, holding one entry per CDR3 protein. This sample has about 720,000 distinct CDR3 sequences, with around 20% found just once. Ten or more counts support this clonotype. What it binds is not known. Trimming removed 8 bases from V and 13 bases from J; junction bases left unmatched: 7. From germline, CDR1 is MNHNS and CDR2 SASEGT. The CDR3 extends over 11 amino acids. Hyperthyroidism in the patients, aged 18 to 65, was newly diagnosed and under 2 months in duration. The PBMCs were taken from less than 11 ml of fresh peripheral blood. Whole-study results and caveats: Most expanded thyroid clonotypes above 0.001 also appeared in blood.

The origin of this receptor is a woman in her forties or fifties with Graves' hyperthyroidism that later progressed to Graves' ophthalmopathy. The rearrangement joins TRBV6-1 to TRBJ1-1; 10 bases agree with TRBD1. The sequencing sample was made of blood. The CDR3 region is CASADRGHGFF. In DNA form, the CDR3 reads TGTGCCAGCGCTGACAGGGGGCACGGTTTCTTT.